This record covers a single T cell receptor beta chain. What it binds is unknown. The ends were cut back, 2 bases at V and 10 bases at J, with 15 bases in the middle. The CDR3 is 14 amino acids. Clones were sequenced by immunoSEQ multiplex PCR, and TCRdb holds only the in-frame ones, with some missing. The sample lists 150,000 or so clones, approximately 90% occurring once. The sample comes from a study of T cell responses to AZD1222 COVID-19 vaccine. Study findings and constraints: Spike-specific TCR breadth and depth rose after two AZD1222 doses.

The TCR comes from an adult in good health. The J gene is TRBJ2-1, the V gene TRBV23-1; D not resolved. TRBV23-1 is filed as an ORF, its function uncertain. The sample was peripheral blood, taken on day 0 of AZD1222 vaccination. CDR3 in amino acids: CASSQRKRAWEQFF. CDR3 in DNA: TGCGCCAGCAGTCAAAGGAAAAGGGCTTGGGAGCAGTTCTTC.